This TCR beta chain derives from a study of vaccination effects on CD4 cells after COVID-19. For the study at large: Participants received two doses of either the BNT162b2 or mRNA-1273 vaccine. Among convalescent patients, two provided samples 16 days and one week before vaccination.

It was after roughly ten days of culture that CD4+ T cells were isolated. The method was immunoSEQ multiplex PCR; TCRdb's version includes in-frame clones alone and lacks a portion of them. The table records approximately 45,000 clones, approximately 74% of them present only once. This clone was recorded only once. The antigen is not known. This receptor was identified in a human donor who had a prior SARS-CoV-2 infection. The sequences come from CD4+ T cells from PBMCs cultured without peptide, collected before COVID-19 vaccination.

CDR3 in DNA: TGTGCCAGCGCGGGACTAGCTACCTACGAGCAGTACTTC. Residues: CASAGLATYEQYF. This chain links TRBV7-2 with TRBJ2-7, with 9 bases fitting TRBD2. V lost 8 bases and J lost 2; bases outside the gene matches: 4. This CDR3 has 13 residues. Germline V gene lookup returns CDR1 SGHTA and CDR2 FQGNSA.